This TCR beta chain was recovered during a study of blood T cell repertoires in COVID-19. In the study overall: Whether acute or convalescent, the COVID-19 samples came from the United States, Italy and Spain.

In the original processing: Scientists estimated how many nucleated cells there were by amplifying reference gene primers. The data were produced by immunoSEQ multiplex PCR, yet TCRdb's version contains in-frame clones alone and is incomplete. V and J calls and clone size are copied from that table; D and trimming were computed from the DNA. The sample yields around 180,000 clones, more than 70% seen once. Sequencing was carried out using peripheral blood. The TCR was taken from a man in his forties with active or convalescent COVID-19.

In nucleotides, the CDR3 is TGTGCCAGCAGTGAGAGACAGTATTCTGGAAACACCATATATTTT. Protein: CASSERQYSGNTIYF. The V call is TRBV6-1, the J call TRBJ1-3; TRBD1 might be the D (5 bases). The germline V and J ends were trimmed by 3 bases and 1 base, with 10 bases remaining between them. The CDR3 is made up of 15 amino acids. Per germline, CDR1 MNHNS and CDR2 SASEGT.